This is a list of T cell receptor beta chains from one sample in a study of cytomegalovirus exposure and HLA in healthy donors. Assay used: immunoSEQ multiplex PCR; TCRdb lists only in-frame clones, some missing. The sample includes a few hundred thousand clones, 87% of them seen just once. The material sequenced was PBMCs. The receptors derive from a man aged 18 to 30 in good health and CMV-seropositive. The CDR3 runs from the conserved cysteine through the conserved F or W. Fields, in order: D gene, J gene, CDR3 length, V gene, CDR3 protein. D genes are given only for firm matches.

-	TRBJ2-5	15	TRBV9	CASSVTLGREETQYF
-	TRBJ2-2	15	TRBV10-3	CAISESKGNTGELFF
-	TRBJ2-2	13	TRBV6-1	CASRLVVGRELFF
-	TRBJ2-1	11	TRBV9	CASSADNEQFF
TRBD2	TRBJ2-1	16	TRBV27	CASSSLSSGAYNEQFF
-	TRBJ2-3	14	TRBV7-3	CASSSGVITDTQYF
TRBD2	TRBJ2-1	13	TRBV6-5	CASSYSSGSEQFF
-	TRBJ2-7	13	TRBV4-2	CASSPRAPYEQYF
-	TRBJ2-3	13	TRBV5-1	CASSLDAVGTQYF
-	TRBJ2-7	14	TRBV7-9	CASSLKSGGYEQYF
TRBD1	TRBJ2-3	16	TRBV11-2	CASSPRGQGSTDTQYF
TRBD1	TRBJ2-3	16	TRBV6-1	CASSEFRDRGTDTQYF
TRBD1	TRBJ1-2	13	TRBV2	CASTRGQGYGYTF
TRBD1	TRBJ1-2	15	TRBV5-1	CASSLGQGANYGYTF
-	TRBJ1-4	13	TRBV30	CAWSVQHNEKLFF
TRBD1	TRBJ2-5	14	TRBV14	CASSRGTDEETQYF
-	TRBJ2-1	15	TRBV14	CASSRGLRAVDEQFF
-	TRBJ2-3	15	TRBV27	CASSLVGWGTDTQYF
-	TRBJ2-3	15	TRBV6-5	CASSYSRQGTDTQYF
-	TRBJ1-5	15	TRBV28	CASSPPGPSNQPQHF
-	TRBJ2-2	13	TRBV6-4	CASRSVEAGELFF
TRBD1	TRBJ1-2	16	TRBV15	CATSSFLGQGTYGYTF
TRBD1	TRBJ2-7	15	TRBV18	CASSPAGQGYYEQYF
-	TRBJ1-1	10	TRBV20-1	CSCGDSEAFF
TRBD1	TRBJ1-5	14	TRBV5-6	CASSRGTVNQPQHF
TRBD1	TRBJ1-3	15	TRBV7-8	CASSADRVPGNTIYF
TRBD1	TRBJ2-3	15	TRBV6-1	CASSARDSPGYTQYF
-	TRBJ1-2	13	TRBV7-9	CASSPKGPRGYTF